These T cell receptor beta chains were read from a single sample in a study of T cell changes during pregnancy in multiple sclerosis. The method was immunoSEQ multiplex PCR; TCRdb's version includes in-frame clones alone and lacks a portion of them. Among roughly 20,000 clones, roughly 89% were seen once, and the ten largest hold around 7%. Here the sequenced sample was CD8+ T cells from peripheral blood mononuclear cells, taken in the first trimester of pregnancy. All receptors derive from a female donor with multiple sclerosis, enrolled in a pregnancy study. CDR3s include the opening cysteine and the closing phenylalanine or tryptophan. Each record gives: clone size, J gene, V gene, D gene, CDR3 DNA, CDR3 protein. D genes are given only for firm matches. The size of a clone is reported for some rows only, either as once, few or many, or as a class for expanded clones.

. TRBJ1-5 TRBV7-8 . TGTGCCAGCAGCCAGCACCCCGGGAGCAATCAGCCCCAGCATTTT CASSQHPGSNQPQHF
. TRBJ2-1 TRBV19 TRBD2 TGTGCCAGTGGACTAGCGCTCTACAATGAGCAGTTCTTC CASGLALYNEQFF
. TRBJ1-2 TRBV7-6 . TGTGCCAGCAGCTTAGACAGGGCTGGCTACACCTTC CASSLDRAGYTF
. TRBJ2-1 TRBV6-5 TRBD2 TGTGCCAGCAGTTACTCACTTCGCGGGAGTGTGTTTGAGCAGTTCTTC CASSYSLRGSVFEQFF
once TRBJ2-3 TRBV5-1 . TGCGCCAGCAGCCTACGACAGCAGAGCACAGATACGCAGTATTTT CASSLRQQSTDTQYF
. TRBJ2-7 TRBV27 TRBD1 TGTGCCAGCAGTTTAAGCCGGGACAGGAGCTCCTACGAGCAGTACTTC CASSLSRDRSSYEQYF
. TRBJ2-5 TRBV7-9 . TGTGCCAGCGAAGGGACAGGACTAGCGGAGACCCAGTACTTC CASEGTGLAETQYF
medium-sized TRBJ1-4 TRBV4-2 . TGTGCCAGCAGCCAAGAGAGAGGCGGTCAGGGTAATGAAAAACTGTTTTTT CASSQERGGQGNEKLFF
few TRBJ1-5 TRBV19 TRBD1 TGTGCCAGTAGTCACCGGGACAGGGAACTAGCGCCCCAGCATTTT CASSHRDRELAPQHF
. TRBJ1-1 TRBV19 TRBD1 TGTGCCAGTAGTAGCGACAGGGTTAAAGCTTTCTTT CASSSDRVKAFF
. TRBJ2-1 TRBV27 TRBD2 TGTGCCAGCAGGACTAGCGGGAGGGAAAATGAGCAGTTCTTC CASRTSGRENEQFF
. TRBJ2-7 TRBV7-9 . TGTGCCAGCAGCCTACATGGTGGCGGGAAAGGGTACGAGCAGTACTTC CASSLHGGGKGYEQYF
medium-sized TRBJ2-3 TRBV6-4 TRBD2 TGTGCCAGCAGTGGGTCGGGAGGGCCCACAGATACGCAGTATTTT CASSGSGGPTDTQYF